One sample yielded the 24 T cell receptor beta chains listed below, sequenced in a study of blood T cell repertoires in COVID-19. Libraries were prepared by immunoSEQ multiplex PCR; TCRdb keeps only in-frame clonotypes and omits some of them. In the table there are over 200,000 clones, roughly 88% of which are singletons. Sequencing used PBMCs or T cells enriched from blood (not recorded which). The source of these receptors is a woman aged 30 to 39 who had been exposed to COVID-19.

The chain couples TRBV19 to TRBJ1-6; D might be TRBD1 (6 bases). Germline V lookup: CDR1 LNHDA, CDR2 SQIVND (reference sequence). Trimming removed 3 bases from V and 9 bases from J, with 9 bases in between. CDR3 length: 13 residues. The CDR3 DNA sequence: TGTGCCAGTAGTATTGAGGGGGTTTCACCCCTCCACTTT. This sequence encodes CASSIEGVSPLHF.

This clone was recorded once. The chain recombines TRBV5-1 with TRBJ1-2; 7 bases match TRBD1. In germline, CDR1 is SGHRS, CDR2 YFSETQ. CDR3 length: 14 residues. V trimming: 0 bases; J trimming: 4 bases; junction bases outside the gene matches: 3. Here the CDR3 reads CASSLARGTYGYTF. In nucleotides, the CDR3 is TGCGCCAGCAGCTTGGCCAGGGGGACCTATGGCTACACCTTC.

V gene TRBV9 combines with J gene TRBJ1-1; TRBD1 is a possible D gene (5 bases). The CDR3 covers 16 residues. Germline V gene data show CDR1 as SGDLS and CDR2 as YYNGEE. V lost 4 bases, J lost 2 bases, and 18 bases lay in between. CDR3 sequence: CASSPTAGVVNTEAFF. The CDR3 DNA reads TGTGCCAGCAGCCCTACCGCGGGGGTGGTAAACACTGAAGCTTTCTTT.

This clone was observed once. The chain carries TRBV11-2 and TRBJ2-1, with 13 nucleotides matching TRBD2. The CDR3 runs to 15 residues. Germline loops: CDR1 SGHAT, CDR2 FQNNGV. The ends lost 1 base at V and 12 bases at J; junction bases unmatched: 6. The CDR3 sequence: CASSLGTSGRATQFF. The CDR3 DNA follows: TGTGCCAGCAGCTTAGGTACTAGCGGGAGGGCCACGCAGTTCTTC.

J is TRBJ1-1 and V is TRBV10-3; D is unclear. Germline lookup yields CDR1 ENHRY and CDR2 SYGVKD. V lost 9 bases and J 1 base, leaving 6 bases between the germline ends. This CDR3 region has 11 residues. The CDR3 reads CAMSGNTEAFF. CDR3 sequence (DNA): TGTGCCATGTCAGGGAACACTGAAGCTTTCTTT.

The CDR3 spells CASTTGTPEAFF. CDR3 nucleotides: TGTGCCAGCACCACAGGGACGCCTGAAGCTTTCTTT. The chain has TRBV2 and TRBJ1-1, with a weak D call TRBD1 (6 bases). CDR1 and CDR2 from the germline V gene are SNHLY and FYNNEI. V was shortened by 7 bases and J by 6 bases, with 12 bases between the two germline ends. The CDR3 has 12 residues.

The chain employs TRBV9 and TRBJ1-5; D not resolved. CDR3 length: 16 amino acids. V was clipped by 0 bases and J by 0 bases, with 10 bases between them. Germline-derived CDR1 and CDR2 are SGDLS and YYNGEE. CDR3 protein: CASSVGGEYSNQPQHF. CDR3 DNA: TGTGCCAGCAGCGTAGGCGGGGAGTATAGCAATCAGCCCCAGCATTTT. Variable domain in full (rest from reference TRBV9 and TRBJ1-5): DSGVTQTPKHLITATGQRVTLRCSPRSGDLSVYWYQQSLDQGLQFLIQYYNGEERAKGNILERFSAQQFPDLHSELNLSSLELGDSALYFCASSVGGEYSNQPQHFGDGTRLSIL.

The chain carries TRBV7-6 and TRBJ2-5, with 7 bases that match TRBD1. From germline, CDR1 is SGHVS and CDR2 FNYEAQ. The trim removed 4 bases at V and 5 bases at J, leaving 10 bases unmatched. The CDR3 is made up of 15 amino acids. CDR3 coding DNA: TGTGCCAGCAGCTCTACCGGGACAGCCTCGGAGACCCAGTACTTC. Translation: CASSSTGTASETQYF.

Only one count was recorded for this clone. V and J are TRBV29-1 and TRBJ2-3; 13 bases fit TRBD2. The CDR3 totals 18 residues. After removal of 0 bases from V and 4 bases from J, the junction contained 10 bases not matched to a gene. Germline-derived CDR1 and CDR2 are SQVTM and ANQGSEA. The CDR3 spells CSVEDLQLAGGPADTQYF. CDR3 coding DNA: TGCAGCGTTGAAGATCTACAACTAGCGGGAGGGCCGGCAGATACGCAGTATTTT.

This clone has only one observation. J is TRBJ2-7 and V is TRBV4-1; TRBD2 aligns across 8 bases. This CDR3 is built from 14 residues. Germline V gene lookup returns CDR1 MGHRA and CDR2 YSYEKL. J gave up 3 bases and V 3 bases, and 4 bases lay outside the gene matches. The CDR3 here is CASSQGLDFYEQYF. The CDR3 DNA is TGCGCCAGCAGCCAGGGACTAGACTTCTACGAGCAGTACTTC.

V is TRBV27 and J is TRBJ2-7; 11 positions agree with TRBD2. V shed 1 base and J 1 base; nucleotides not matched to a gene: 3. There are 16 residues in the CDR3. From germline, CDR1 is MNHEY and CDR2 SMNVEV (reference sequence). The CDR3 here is CASSLLGTSGSYEQYF. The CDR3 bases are TGTGCCAGCAGTTTATTGGGGACTAGCGGTTCCTACGAGCAGTACTTC.

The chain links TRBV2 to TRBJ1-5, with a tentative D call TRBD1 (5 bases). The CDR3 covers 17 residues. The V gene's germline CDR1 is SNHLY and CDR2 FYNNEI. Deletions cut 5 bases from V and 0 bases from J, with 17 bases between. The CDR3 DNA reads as TGTGCCAGCAGTCCCCTCCGGGGGGACCTTAGCAATCAGCCCCAGCATTTT. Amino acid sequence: CASSPLRGDLSNQPQHF.

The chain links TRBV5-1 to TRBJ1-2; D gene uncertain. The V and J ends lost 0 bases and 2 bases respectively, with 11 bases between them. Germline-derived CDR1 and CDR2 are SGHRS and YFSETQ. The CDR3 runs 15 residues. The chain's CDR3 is CASSLDLQANYGYTF. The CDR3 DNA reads TGCGCCAGCAGCTTGGACCTCCAGGCGAACTATGGCTACACCTTC.

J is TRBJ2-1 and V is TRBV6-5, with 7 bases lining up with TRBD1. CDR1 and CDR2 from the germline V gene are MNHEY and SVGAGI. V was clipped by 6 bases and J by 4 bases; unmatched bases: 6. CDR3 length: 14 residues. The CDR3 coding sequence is TGTGCCAGCAGGCAGGGACAGCTGTACAATGAGCAGTTCTTC. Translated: CASRQGQLYNEQFF.

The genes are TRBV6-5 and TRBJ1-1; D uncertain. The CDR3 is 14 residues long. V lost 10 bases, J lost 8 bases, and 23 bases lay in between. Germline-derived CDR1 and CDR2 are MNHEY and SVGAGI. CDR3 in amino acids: CATRFGGRIEEAFF. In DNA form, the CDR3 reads TGTGCCACCCGCTTTGGAGGACGAATCGAGGAAGCTTTCTTT.

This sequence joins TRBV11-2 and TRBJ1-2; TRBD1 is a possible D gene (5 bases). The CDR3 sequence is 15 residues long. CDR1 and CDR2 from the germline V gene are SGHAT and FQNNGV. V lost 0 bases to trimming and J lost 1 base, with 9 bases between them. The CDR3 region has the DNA TGTGCCAGCAGCTTAGATCCGGGACTTAACTATGGCTACACCTTC. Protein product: CASSLDPGLNYGYTF.

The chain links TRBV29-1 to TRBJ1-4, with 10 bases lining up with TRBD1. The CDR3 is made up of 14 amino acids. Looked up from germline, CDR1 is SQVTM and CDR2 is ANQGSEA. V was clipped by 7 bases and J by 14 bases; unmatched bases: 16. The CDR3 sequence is CSAQSGQGKFRLFF. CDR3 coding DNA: TGCAGCGCCCAGTCGGGACAGGGGAAGTTTAGGCTGTTTTTT.

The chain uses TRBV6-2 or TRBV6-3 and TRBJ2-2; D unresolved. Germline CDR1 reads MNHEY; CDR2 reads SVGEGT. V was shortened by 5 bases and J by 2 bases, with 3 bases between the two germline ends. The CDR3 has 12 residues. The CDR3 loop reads CASSTNTGELFF. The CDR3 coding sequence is TGTGCCAGCAGTACTAACACCGGGGAGCTGTTTTTT.

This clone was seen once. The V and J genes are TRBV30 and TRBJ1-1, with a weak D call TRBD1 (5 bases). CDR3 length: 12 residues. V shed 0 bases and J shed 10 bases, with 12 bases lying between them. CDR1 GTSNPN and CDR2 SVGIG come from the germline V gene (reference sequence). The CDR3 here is CAWSVYGQSAFF. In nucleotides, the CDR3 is TGTGCCTGGAGTGTATATGGACAATCAGCTTTCTTT.

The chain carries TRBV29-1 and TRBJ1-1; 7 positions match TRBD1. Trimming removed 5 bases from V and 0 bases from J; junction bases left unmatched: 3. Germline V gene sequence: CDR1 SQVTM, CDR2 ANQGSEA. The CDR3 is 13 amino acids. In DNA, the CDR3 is TGCAGCGTTATAGGGGGCATGAACACTGAAGCTTTCTTT. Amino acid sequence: CSVIGGMNTEAFF.

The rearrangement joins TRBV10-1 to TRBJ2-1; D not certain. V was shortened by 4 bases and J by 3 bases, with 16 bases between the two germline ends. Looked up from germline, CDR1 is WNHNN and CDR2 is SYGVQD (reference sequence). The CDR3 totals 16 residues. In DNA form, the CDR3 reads TGCGCCAGCAGTGCCCTTCCCAGAGGCGGCTACAATGAGCAGTTCTTC. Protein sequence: CASSALPRGGYNEQFF.

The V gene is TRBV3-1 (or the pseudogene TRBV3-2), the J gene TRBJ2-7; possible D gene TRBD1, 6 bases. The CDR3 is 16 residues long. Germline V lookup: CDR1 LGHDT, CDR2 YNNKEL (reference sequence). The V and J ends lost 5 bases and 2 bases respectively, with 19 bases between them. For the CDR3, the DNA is TGTGCCAGCAGCTTCCGCCAGGGGCAGCTCCCCTACGAGCAGTACTTC. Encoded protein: CASSFRQGQLPYEQYF.

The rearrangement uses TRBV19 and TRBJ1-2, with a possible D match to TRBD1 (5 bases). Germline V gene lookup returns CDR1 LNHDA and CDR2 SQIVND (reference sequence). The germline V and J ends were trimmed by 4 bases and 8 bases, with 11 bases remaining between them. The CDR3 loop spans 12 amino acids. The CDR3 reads CASSTQGVGYTF. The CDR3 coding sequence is TGTGCCAGTAGTACTCAAGGGGTGGGCTACACCTTC.

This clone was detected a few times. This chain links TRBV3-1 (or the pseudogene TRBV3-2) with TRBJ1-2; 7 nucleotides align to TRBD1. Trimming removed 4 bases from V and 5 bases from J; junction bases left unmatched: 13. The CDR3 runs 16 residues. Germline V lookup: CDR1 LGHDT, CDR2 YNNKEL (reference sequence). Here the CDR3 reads CASSRRRPGQLYGYTF. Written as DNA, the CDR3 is TGTGCCAGCAGCCGTAGGAGACCGGGACAGCTATATGGCTACACCTTC.